Listed below are T cell receptor beta chains from one sample, sequenced in a study of yellow fever vaccine responses in identical twins. TCRdb reprocessed the RT-PCR reads with MiXCR, giving one entry per CDR3 protein. Here the sample spans roughly 2,600 distinct CDR3 sequences, approximately 84% being singletons. The material sequenced was T cells from blood (PBMCs), unsorted or a sorted subset (not recorded which), taken before or after yellow fever vaccination (not recorded which). These receptor sequences come from a woman between 18 and 30 years old who received the yellow fever vaccine. Each CDR3 is given with its conserved first and last residue. D genes are given only for firm matches. Size is omitted from some rows. Given values are once, few, many or a class for expanded clones.

d_gene	v_gene	j_gene	abundance	CDR3nt	CDR3aa
TRBD2	TRBV5-1	TRBJ2-3	NA	TGCGCCAGCAGCTCAACTAGCGGGGGGGCCGCAGATACGCAGTATTTT	CASSSTSGGAADTQYF
NA	TRBV18	TRBJ2-1	few	TGTGCCAGCTCACCACCACGGCATGAGCAGTTCTTC	CASSPPRHEQFF
NA	TRBV10-3	TRBJ1-5	few	TGTGCCATCAGTGAGAACCCTAATCAGCCCCAGCATTTT	CAISENPNQPQHF
NA	TRBV24-1	TRBJ2-1	few	TGTGCCACCAGTGATAGGGGTTTGGAGCAGTTCTTC	CATSDRGLEQFF
NA	TRBV7-1	TRBJ1-2	NA	TGTGCCAGCAGCTCGGACGGTCTAAACTATGGCTACACCTTC	CASSSDGLNYGYTF
NA	TRBV6-1	TRBJ1-5	NA	TGTGCCAGCAGTCAGTCTCCGGGACGGAGAAATCAGCCCCAGCATTTT	CASSQSPGRRNQPQHF
NA	TRBV29-1	TRBJ2-4	NA	TGCAGCGTCCAAACTAGCGCCAAAAACATTCAGTACTTC	CSVQTSAKNIQYF
NA	TRBV19	TRBJ2-1	NA	TGTGCCAGTAGTATGACGGGAAGCTCCTACAATGAGCAGTTCTTC	CASSMTGSSYNEQFF
NA	TRBV2	TRBJ1-1	NA	TGTGCCAGCAGTGACAGCCCTGACACTGAAGCTTTCTTT	CASSDSPDTEAFF
TRBD2	TRBV5-1	TRBJ2-1	NA	TGCGCCAGCAGCAGTAGCGGGGGCTTCTACAATGAGCAGTTCTTC	CASSSSGGFYNEQFF
NA	TRBV11-1	TRBJ2-3	NA	TGTGCCAGCAGCTTTGCAGGGGATACGCAGTATTTT	CASSFAGDTQYF
NA	TRBV5-1	TRBJ2-3	NA	TGCGCCAGCAGCTTGGCCGGGGCTCCTGCAGATACGCAGTATTTT	CASSLAGAPADTQYF
NA	TRBV4-3	TRBJ1-2	NA	TGCGCCAGCAGCCAAGTCGCGCTGGACTATGGCTACACCTTC	CASSQVALDYGYTF
TRBD2	TRBV23-1	TRBJ2-1	once	TGCGCCAGCAGCCCCGGGACTAGCGGGAGAGTAAGGAATGAGCAGTTCTTC	CASSPGTSGRVRNEQFF
NA	TRBV4-1	TRBJ1-5	NA	TGCGCCAGCAGCGGAGAGAGATTGGATCAGCCCCAGCATTTT	CASSGERLDQPQHF
TRBD2	TRBV7-8	TRBJ2-3	NA	TGTGCCAGCAGCGCGACTAGCTTCACAGATACGCAGTATTTT	CASSATSFTDTQYF
NA	TRBV19	TRBJ2-1	once	TGTGCCAGTAGATTTCTCAATGAGCAGTTCTTC	CASRFLNEQFF
TRBD2	TRBV13	TRBJ2-1	NA	TGTGCCAGCACCATAGTGGCTAGCGGGTTTGAGCAGTTCTTC	CASTIVASGFEQFF
NA	TRBV15	TRBJ2-5	once	TGTGCCACCAGCAGCGGGGCAGAGACCCAGTACTTC	CATSSGAETQYF
NA	TRBV12-3/TRBV12-4	TRBJ1-4	once	TGTGCCAGCAGTTTAGATAAGGGAAGAACTAATGAAAAACTGTTTTTT	CASSLDKGRTNEKLFF
NA	TRBV2	TRBJ1-1	once	TGTGCCAGCAGTGAAGGGGGGGCTGAAGCTTTCTTT	CASSEGGAEAFF
NA	TRBV10-3	TRBJ2-1	NA	TGTGCCATCAGCGTACAGGGGAGGGAGCAGTTCTTC	CAISVQGREQFF
NA	TRBV20-1	TRBJ1-2	NA	TGCAGTGCTAGAGGGCAGGGGTTCGTTGGCTACACCTTC	CSARGQGFVGYTF
NA	TRBV5-5	TRBJ1-5	NA	TGTGCCAGCAGCTTAAGGGACCAGGGCAATCAGCCCCAGCATTTT	CASSLRDQGNQPQHF
NA	TRBV15	TRBJ1-3	NA	TGTGCCACCAGCAGAGATCTGGACCCTGGAAACACCATATATTTT	CATSRDLDPGNTIYF
NA	TRBV24-1	TRBJ2-1	once	TGTGCCACCAGTCTTTCAATCGGACGGACTTACAATGAGCAGTTCTTC	CATSLSIGRTYNEQFF
TRBD1	TRBV5-1	TRBJ2-5	NA	TGCGCCAGCAGCTCGGCGACAGGGGTATTAGAGACCCAGTACTTC	CASSSATGVLETQYF
NA	TRBV15	TRBJ1-1	NA	TGTGCCACCAGCAGAGCGGACCACACTGAAGCTTTCTTT	CATSRADHTEAFF
TRBD2	TRBV10-3	TRBJ2-1	NA	TGTGCCATCAGTGAGCTAGCGGGGGGATACAATGAGCAGTTCTTC	CAISELAGGYNEQFF
TRBD2	TRBV20-1	TRBJ2-1	NA	TGCAGTGCTCCCGAGCGGGGGGGTCCCTACAATGAGCAGTTCTTC	CSAPERGGPYNEQFF
TRBD1	TRBV12-3/TRBV12-4	TRBJ2-1	NA	TGTGCCAGCAGCCCCGACAGGGCTATTTACAATGAGCAGTTCTTC	CASSPDRAIYNEQFF
NA	TRBV6-1	TRBJ2-4	once	TGTGCCAGCAGTCCCCCCGGGGCCAAAAACATTCAGTACTTC	CASSPPGAKNIQYF
NA	TRBV29-1	TRBJ2-1	NA	TGCAGCGTTTTAGCAGTCTTTTCCCTCAATGAGCAGTTCTTC	CSVLAVFSLNEQFF
NA	TRBV27	TRBJ2-1	NA	TGTGCCAGCAGTTTTTGGGGGGACTCCTACAATGAGCAGTTCTTC	CASSFWGDSYNEQFF
NA	TRBV6-1	TRBJ2-5	NA	TGTGCCAGCAACAAACCCAACAGACAAGAGACCCAGTACTTC	CASNKPNRQETQYF
NA	TRBV27	TRBJ2-1	NA	TGTGCCAGTTCCCTTCTCCGGGTCCAAGCTAATGAGCAGTTCTTC	CASSLLRVQANEQFF
NA	TRBV12-3/TRBV12-4	TRBJ2-5	NA	TGTGCCAGCAGTTTTTCAGGGAATGGAGAACGAGAGACCCAGTACTTC	CASSFSGNGERETQYF
TRBD2	TRBV5-1	TRBJ2-1	NA	TGCGCCAGCAGCTTAGGAACTAGCGGGAGCAATGAGCAGTTCTTC	CASSLGTSGSNEQFF
NA	TRBV13	TRBJ2-3	once	TGTGCCAGCAGCTTACCGCCCGATACGCAGTATTTT	CASSLPPDTQYF
NA	TRBV5-4	TRBJ1-2	few	TGTGCCAGCAGCATGAACAGCTATGGCTACACCTTC	CASSMNSYGYTF
NA	TRBV15	TRBJ1-5	NA	TGTGCCACCAGCAGAGAGGTGAGCATCAGCCAGCCCCAGCATTTT	CATSREVSISQPQHF
TRBD2	TRBV10-3	TRBJ2-2	NA	TGTGCCTCGAGGACTAGCGGGGCGGCGAACACCGGGGAGCTGTTTTTT	CASRTSGAANTGELFF